This TCR beta chain was identified during a study of metastatic and nonmetastatic thyroid tumors. There are a few counts of this clone. The CDR3 is 13 residues long. Trimming shortened V by 1 base and J by 6 bases, and 10 bases separated the two germline ends. Germline V CDR1 and CDR2: SGHAT, FQNNGV. TCRdb re-analyzed the PCR reads using MiXCR. The repertoire holds over 20,000 clones, with 11% as singletons. Patients underwent thyroid surgery, and none had received any treatment before it. Sequenced: blood. This chain joins TRBV11-2 and TRBJ2-7; D not certain. This receptor was identified in a female donor with papillary thyroid cancer or a benign thyroid nodule (not recorded which). Some clones in this sample may be carry-over from other donors' samples. CDR3 nucleotides: TGTGCCAGCAGCTTAGTGTCCCGCTCCGAGCAGTACTTC. This codes for CASSLVSRSEQYF.